The sequence of this T cell receptor (beta chain) was determined in a study of CD8 T cells in Susac syndrome. Sequencing of TCR beta, carried out with a high-throughput approach, was applied to CD8+ and CD4+ T cells from the blood. With random hexamers, about 0.5 to 1 ug RNA was reverse transcribed. TCRdb recomputed calls from the immunoSEQ multiplex PCR reads with MiXCR, one row per CDR3 protein. Here the sample spans 400,000 or so distinct CDR3 sequences, roughly 85% being singletons. The V gene's germline CDR1 is SQVTM and CDR2 ANQGSEA. This CDR3 region has 15 residues. The trim removed 4 bases at V and 3 bases at J, leaving 12 bases unmatched.

The chain is built from TRBV29-1 and TRBJ2-7; 7 nucleotides match TRBD1. Sequenced sample: CD8+ T cells from PBMCs. The TCR sequence derives from a human donor with multiple sclerosis. CDR3 coding DNA: TGCAGCGTTGGGAGGACGGACAGGAACATCTACGAGCAGTACTTC. Protein sequence: CSVGRTDRNIYEQYF.